This is a list of T cell receptor beta chains from one sample in a study of shared clonotypes between healthy human individuals. The data were produced by immunoSEQ multiplex PCR, yet TCRdb's version contains in-frame clones alone and is incomplete. The sample lists about 340,000 clones; more than 60% were seen once. Sequencing was carried out using memory CD4+ T cells sorted from blood. The receptors come from a man between 25 and 39 years old in good health. CDR3s include the opening cysteine and the closing phenylalanine or tryptophan. Each record gives: clone size, V gene, J gene, D gene, CDR3 protein, CDR3 DNA. D genes are given only for firm matches. The size field is filled for only some rows; it gives once, few, many or a size class.

once	TRBV14	TRBJ1-2	TRBD1	CASSRTGTYNYGYTF	TGTGCCAGCAGCCGGACAGGGACCTATAACTATGGCTACACCTTC
.	TRBV7-3	TRBJ2-2	TRBD1	CASSEDRAGTGELFF	TGTGCCAGCAGCGAAGACAGGGCGGGCACCGGGGAGCTGTTTTTT
.	TRBV14	TRBJ2-3	TRBD2	CASSQEITSGDTQYF	TGTGCCAGCAGCCAAGAGATCACTAGCGGGGATACGCAGTATTTT
.	TRBV5-1	TRBJ2-5	.	CASSLGTNQETQYF	TGCGCCAGCAGTCTAGGGACCAACCAAGAGACCCAGTACTTC
.	TRBV2	TRBJ2-3	TRBD2	CASSAGTSGRSTDTQYF	TGTGCCAGCAGTGCGGGGACTAGCGGGAGGTCCACAGATACGCAGTATTTT
.	TRBV7-2	TRBJ2-1	.	CASSLSPWGEQFF	TGTGCCAGCAGCTTATCCCCCTGGGGTGAGCAGTTCTTC
.	TRBV5-1	TRBJ2-3	.	CASSFSKGQDTQYF	TGCGCCAGCAGCTTTAGTAAGGGGCAGGATACGCAGTATTTT
.	TRBV27	TRBJ1-2	.	CASSLSFEYYGYTF	TGTGCCAGCAGTTTATCGTTTGAGTATTATGGCTACACCTTC
.	TRBV6-5	TRBJ1-1	.	CASRSVSLEAFF	TGTGCCAGCAGGTCGGTGAGCCTCGAAGCTTTCTTT
.	TRBV29-1	TRBJ2-7	.	CSVYEEPNYEQYF	TGCAGCGTCTACGAGGAACCCAACTACGAGCAGTACTTC